One T cell receptor (beta chain) is described in this entry. The antigen remains undetermined. The data originate from a study of PD-L1 blockade in urothelial cancer. Overall study: Bladder-origin urothelial cancer in males described about 90% of the 29 patients. Blood was subjected to analysis at 3 weeks (second dose) and 6 weeks following treatment start. General study results and limits: Greater 3-week expansion of tumor-associated blood clones was recorded for durable-benefit patients.

Regarding time point: peripheral blood 6 weeks after treatment start. Germline lookup yields CDR1 GTSNPN and CDR2 SVGIG (reference sequence). With 5 bases clipped from V and 6 bases from J, the junction kept 9 bases outside the gene matches. CDR3 size: 15 residues. Clones were read by immunoSEQ multiplex PCR, and TCRdb kept only the in-frame ones, dropping some. The sample lists 40,000 to 45,000 clones, approximately 85% seen once, with approximately 2.4% in the top ten. This rearrangement joins TRBV30 to TRBJ2-3; 12 bases agree with TRBD2. Material: PBMCs, obtained around atezolizumab (anti-PD-L1) treatment. The TCR sequence derives from a man aged 65 to 85 with urothelial cancer. CDR3 loop: CAWDGLAGRRDTQYF. CDR3 bases: TGTGCCTGGGATGGACTAGCGGGGCGAAGGGATACGCAGTATTTT.